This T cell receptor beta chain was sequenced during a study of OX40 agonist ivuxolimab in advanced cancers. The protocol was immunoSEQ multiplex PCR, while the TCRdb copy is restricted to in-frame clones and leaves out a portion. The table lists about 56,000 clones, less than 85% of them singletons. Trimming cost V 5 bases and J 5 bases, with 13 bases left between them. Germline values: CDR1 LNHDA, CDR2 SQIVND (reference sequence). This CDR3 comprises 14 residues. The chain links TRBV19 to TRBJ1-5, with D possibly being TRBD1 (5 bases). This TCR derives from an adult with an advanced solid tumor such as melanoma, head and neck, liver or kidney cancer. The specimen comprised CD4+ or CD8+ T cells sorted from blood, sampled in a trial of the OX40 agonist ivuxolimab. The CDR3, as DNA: TGTGCCAGTAGTCATGACAGACCCTATCAGCCCCAGCATTTT. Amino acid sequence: CASSHDRPYQPQHF. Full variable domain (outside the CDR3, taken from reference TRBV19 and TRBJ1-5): DGGITQSPKYLFRKEGQNVTLSCEQNLNHDAMYWYRQDPGQGLRLIYYSQIVNDFQKGDIAEGYSVSREKKESFPLTVTSAQKNPTAFYLCASSHDRPYQPQHFGDGTRLSIL.